The 25 T cell receptor beta chains in this list originate from one sample, sequenced in a study of T cells after yellow fever vaccination. One entry per CDR3 protein results from TCRdb running MiXCR on the 5' RACE reads. The sample holds tens of thousands of distinct CDR3 sequences, 6.6% seen once. Material: CD8+ T cells not binding an NS4B(214-222) dextramer, sorted from PBMCs, obtained about 49 days after the first yellow fever vaccination. These receptors were collected from a man younger than 35 who received the YFV17D yellow fever vaccine.

This clonotype was counted many times. The CDR3 sequence is CSVTDLGGLSQGYTF. The DNA for the CDR3 is TGCAGCGTTACCGATTTGGGAGGGCTATCTCAAGGCTACACCTTC. This sequence joins TRBV29-1 and TRBJ1-2, with D unresolved. The germline gives CDR1 SQVTM, CDR2 ANQGSEA. The CDR3 spans 15 residues. Trimming shortened V by 5 bases and J by 8 bases, and 24 bases separated the two germline ends.

This clonotype was counted at least ten times. The V gene is TRBV4-1, the J gene TRBJ1-1; 9 nucleotides line up with TRBD1. Germline CDR1 MGHRA, CDR2 YSYEKL. The V gene end was trimmed by 1 base and the J gene end by 0 bases; junction bases not matched to a gene: 12. The CDR3 extends over 19 amino acids. DNA for the CDR3: TGCGCCAGCAGCCAAGCGAGGGACAGGGAGCCTCCGATGAACACTGAAGCTTTCTTT. Amino acids: CASSQARDREPPMNTEAFF.

This clonotype appeared many times. This sequence joins TRBV7-2 and TRBJ2-4; D remains unclear. Between the trimmed V and J ends, which lost 1 base and 6 bases, there was a span of 13 bases. Germline lookup yields CDR1 SGHTA and CDR2 FQGNSA. This CDR3 is 15 amino acids long. CDR3 sequence reads: CASSLVRRLGNIQYF. CDR3 coding DNA: TGTGCCAGCAGCTTAGTACGAAGATTGGGAAACATTCAGTACTTC.

This clonotype was observed at least ten times. V and J are TRBV6-2 or TRBV6-3 and TRBJ2-5; D may correspond to TRBD1 or TRBD2 (5 bases each). V was pared by 2 bases and J by 4 bases, with 11 bases between. Germline CDR1 is MNHEY and CDR2 is SVGEGT. The CDR3 sequence is 14 residues long. The CDR3 loop reads CASSYRGEGETQYF. DNA for the CDR3: TGTGCCAGCAGTTACCGAGGGGAAGGAGAGACCCAGTACTTC.

There are many counts of this clonotype. The chain is built from TRBV9 and TRBJ2-2; TRBD2 agrees at 11 bases. Germline V CDR1 and CDR2: SGDLS, YYNGEE. The CDR3 totals 16 residues. Trimming took 3 bases from V and 2 from J; bases not matched to a gene: 3. CDR3 amino acids: CASSGTSGGNTGELFF. CDR3 DNA sequence: TGTGCCAGCAGCGGAACTAGCGGGGGAAACACCGGGGAGCTGTTTTTT.

V and J are TRBV5-6 and TRBJ1-2; TRBD1 might be the D (5 bases). The germline V and J ends were trimmed by 7 bases and 4 bases, with 14 bases remaining between them. The V gene's germline CDR1 is SGHDT and CDR2 YYEEEE. The CDR3 extends over 13 amino acids. Here the CDR3 reads CASASRGSYGYTF. The CDR3 DNA is TGTGCCAGCGCGTCCCGGGGCAGCTATGGCTACACCTTC.

The table lists this clonotype with many counts. The V call is TRBV7-2, the J call TRBJ2-5; D is undetermined. Trimming shortened V by 0 bases and J by 3 bases, and 2 bases separated the two germline ends. The CDR3 loop spans 12 amino acids. Looked up from germline, CDR1 is SGHTA and CDR2 is FQGNSA. For the CDR3, the DNA is TGTGCCAGCAGCTTAGCGGAAGAGACCCAGTACTTC. Its protein is CASSLAEETQYF.

V and J are TRBV12-3 or TRBV12-4 and TRBJ1-5; the D gene is possibly TRBD1 (5 bases). CDR3 length: 13 residues. Trimming removed 1 base at V and 7 bases at J, with 8 bases between. The CDR3 nucleotides read TGTGCCAGCAGTTTAGTGGGGGTCCAGCCCCAGCATTTT. Amino acids: CASSLVGVQPQHF.

V gene TRBV20-1 combines with J gene TRBJ2-1; tentative D call: TRBD1 (6 bases). V was pared by 2 bases and J by 9 bases, with 14 bases between. CDR1 is DFQATT and CDR2 is SNEGSKA in the germline V gene (reference sequence). This CDR3 contains 13 residues. The CDR3 DNA reads TGCAGTGCTAGATATAGCAGGGGAACTGAGCAGTTCTTC. This sequence encodes CSARYSRGTEQFF.

The chain combines TRBV5-5 with TRBJ2-5; D ambiguous. Trimming left V 6 bases short and J 5 bases short, with 8 bases between. The CDR3 totals 11 residues. Germline values: CDR1 SGHKS, CDR2 YYEKEE (reference sequence). The CDR3 sequence: CASTTGETQYF. Written as DNA, the CDR3 is TGTGCCAGCACAACCGGGGAGACCCAGTACTTC.

In its sample, this clonotype was seen many times. V and J are TRBV10-3 and TRBJ1-3; 7 positions match TRBD1. V trimming: 6 bases; J trimming: 2 bases; junction bases outside the gene matches: 4. The CDR3 has 14 amino acids. Germline CDR1 and CDR2: ENHRY and SYGVKD. CDR3 residues: CAIRKTGPGNTIYF. The CDR3 DNA sequence: TGTGCCATCAGGAAGACAGGGCCTGGAAACACCATATATTTT.

This clonotype was recorded at least ten times. This chain joins TRBV12-3 or TRBV12-4 and TRBJ2-3; 11 bases are shared with TRBD2. The V gene end was trimmed by 9 bases and the J gene end by 4 bases; junction bases not matched to a gene: 9. CDR3 length: 15 residues. The CDR3 region has the DNA TGTGCCAGTGCCCTTAGCGGGGGGGCAGCAGATACGCAGTATTTT. It specifies CASALSGGAADTQYF.

The chain carries TRBV20-1 and TRBJ2-1; D is perhaps TRBD1 or TRBD2 (5 bases each). The CDR3 spans 15 residues. Trimming took 3 bases from V and 1 from J, leaving 13 bases between them. CDR1 is DFQATT, CDR2 SNEGSKA, per germline (reference sequence). The chain's CDR3 is CSASTVGESYNEQFF. For the CDR3, the DNA is TGCAGTGCTAGTACGGTGGGGGAATCCTACAATGAGCAGTTCTTC.

The rearrangement links TRBV7-3 to TRBJ2-1, with D perhaps assigned TRBD1 or TRBD2 (5 bases each). The ends were cut back, 4 bases at V and 8 bases at J, with 18 bases in the middle. The CDR3 runs 15 residues. CDR1 is SGHTA and CDR2 is FQGTGA in the germline V gene. The CDR3 DNA sequence: TGTGCCAGCAGCTCTGGAATGGGGGTCTGGGATGAGCAGTTCTTC. Encoded protein: CASSSGMGVWDEQFF.

Concerning this clonotype itself: Just one base apart from a much larger clone, this may be a read error. The chain joins TRBV4-1 to TRBJ1-6; perhaps TRBD1 as D (6 bases). The CDR3 covers 15 residues. Per germline, CDR1 MGHRA and CDR2 YSYEKL. Trimming shortened V by 5 bases and J by 10 bases, and 18 bases separated the two germline ends. CDR3 sequence reads: CASSSQGGEMSPLHF. DNA of the CDR3: TGCGCCAGCAGCTCCCAAGGGGGGGAGATGTCACCCCTCCACTTT.

This clonotype was counted ten times or more. The rearrangement uses TRBV19 and TRBJ2-2; TRBD1 agrees at 8 bases. Germline V gives CDR1 LNHDA, CDR2 SQIVND (reference sequence). The CDR3 extends over 15 amino acids. V dropped 5 bases and J dropped 2; count of bases not matched to a gene: 4. The CDR3 loop reads CASSRTGGNTGELFF. DNA for the CDR3: TGTGCCAGTAGTCGCACAGGGGGAAACACCGGGGAGCTGTTTTTT.

Ten or more counts support this clonotype. This sequence joins TRBV5-1 and TRBJ2-1, with D maybe TRBD1 (5 bases). This CDR3 is built from 12 residues. The V and J ends lost 3 bases and 10 bases respectively, with 11 bases between them. Germline lookup yields CDR1 SGHRS and CDR2 YFSETQ. CDR3 sequence: CASSSDSEEQFF. The CDR3 DNA follows: TGCGCCAGCAGCTCCGACAGCGAAGAGCAGTTCTTC.

The chain has TRBV4-2 and TRBJ1-1, with a possible D match to TRBD1 (5 bases). The germline V and J ends were trimmed by 2 bases and 4 bases, with 17 bases remaining between them. The germline V gene has CDR1 LGHNA and CDR2 YNFKEQ. This CDR3 contains 16 residues. CDR3 sequence reads: CASSQTIKGVSTEAFF. The DNA for the CDR3 is TGTGCCAGCAGCCAAACGATCAAAGGGGTTTCCACTGAAGCTTTCTTT.

This clonotype showed up many times. The rearrangement uses TRBV6-1 and TRBJ2-2; 9 bases are a match to TRBD1. The CDR3 is 15 residues long. The germline CDR1 and CDR2 sequences are MNHNS and SASEGT. Losses at the gene ends were 1 base for V and 3 bases for J; bases not matched to a gene: 0. CDR3 in amino acids: CASSEGTGDTGELFF. The CDR3 DNA follows: TGTGCCAGCAGTGAAGGGACAGGGGACACCGGGGAGCTGTTTTTT.

This clonotype was seen many times. J is TRBJ1-1 and V is TRBV29-1; no firm D call. V lost 2 bases, J lost 4 bases, and 11 bases lay in between. Germline CDR1 SQVTM, CDR2 ANQGSEA. The CDR3 is 13 amino acids. CDR3 sequence: CSVESSWGTEAFF. In DNA form, the CDR3 reads TGCAGCGTTGAATCCAGTTGGGGCACTGAAGCTTTCTTT.

The rearrangement links TRBV12-3 or TRBV12-4 to TRBJ2-7; TRBD2 matches at 10 bases. Trimming cost V 5 bases and J 2 bases; bases outside gene matches: 6. This CDR3 has 15 residues. The CDR3 spells CASSKTSGFTYEQYF. In nucleotides, the CDR3 is TGTGCCAGCAGTAAGACTAGCGGGTTTACCTACGAGCAGTACTTC.

This clonotype was detected ten times or more. The J gene is TRBJ1-6, the V gene TRBV6-5; 10 bases align to TRBD1. Unmatched junction bases numbered 6, after V lost 2 bases and J lost 5 bases. There are 17 residues in the CDR3. In germline, CDR1 is MNHEY, CDR2 SVGAGI. CDR3 region: CASSYLGTGDNNSPLHF. The CDR3 region has the DNA TGTGCCAGCAGTTACCTAGGGACAGGGGATAATAATTCACCCCTCCACTTT.

At least ten counts were recorded for this clonotype. This chain joins TRBV4-1 and TRBJ2-7; D remains unclear. Germline-derived CDR1 and CDR2 are MGHRA and YSYEKL. The germline V and J ends were trimmed by 1 base and 2 bases, with 6 bases remaining between them. The CDR3 is 13 residues long. The CDR3 is CASSQGTTYEQYV. The DNA of the CDR3 is TGCGCCAGCAGCCAAGGCACCACCTACGAGCAGTACGTC.

The V call is TRBV20-1, the J call TRBJ2-7, with a weak D call TRBD2 (6 bases). Germline V lookup: CDR1 DFQATT, CDR2 SNEGSKA (reference sequence). V was shortened by 0 bases and J by 5 bases, with 17 bases between the two germline ends. CDR3 length equals 15 residues. CDR3 residues: CSARDRAGPLHEQYF. CDR3 bases: TGCAGTGCTAGAGATCGGGCGGGGCCCCTCCACGAGCAGTACTTC.

This clonotype appeared many times. The J gene is TRBJ2-3, the V gene TRBV5-1; weak D call: TRBD1 (5 bases). With 4 bases removed from V and 3 bases from J, the gap between germline ends came to 15 bases. Germline CDR1 is SGHRS and CDR2 is YFSETQ. The CDR3 runs to 15 residues. As DNA, the CDR3 is TGCGCCAGCAGCCCCCAAGGGGCAGGGACAGATACGCAGTATTTT. Its translation is CASSPQGAGTDTQYF.